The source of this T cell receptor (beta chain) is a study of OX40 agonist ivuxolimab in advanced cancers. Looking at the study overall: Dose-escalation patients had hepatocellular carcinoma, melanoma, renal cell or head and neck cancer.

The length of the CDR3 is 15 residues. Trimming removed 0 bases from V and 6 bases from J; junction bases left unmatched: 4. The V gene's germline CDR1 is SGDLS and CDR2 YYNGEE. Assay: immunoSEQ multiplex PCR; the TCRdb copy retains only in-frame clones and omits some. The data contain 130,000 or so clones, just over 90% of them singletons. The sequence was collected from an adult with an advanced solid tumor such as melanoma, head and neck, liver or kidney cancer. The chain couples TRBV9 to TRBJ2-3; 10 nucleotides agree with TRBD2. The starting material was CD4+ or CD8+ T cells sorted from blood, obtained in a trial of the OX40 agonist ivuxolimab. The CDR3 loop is CASSVVSGRGDTQYF. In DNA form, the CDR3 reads TGTGCCAGCAGCGTAGTGAGCGGGAGGGGGGATACGCAGTATTTT.